These T cell receptor beta chains were read from a single sample in a study of blood T cell repertoires in COVID-19. The table came from immunoSEQ multiplex PCR; TCRdb's copy has only in-frame clones and leaves some out. Altogether about 98,000 clones are present, over 70% being singletons, with the ten largest covering about 4.3%. Sequenced: peripheral blood. These receptors came from a man in his 60s with acute or convalescent COVID-19. CDR3s include the opening cysteine and the closing phenylalanine or tryptophan. Where a row states a size, it is once, few, many or the class of an expanded clone; other rows omit it.

clone_size: .; cdr3_length: 13; v_call: TRBV12-3/TRBV12-4; cdr3_aa: CASSLPDLYEQYF
clone_size: once; cdr3_length: 15; v_call: TRBV5-5; cdr3_aa: CASSLGGLAGVEQYF
clone_size: .; cdr3_length: 12; v_call: TRBV5-8; cdr3_aa: CASSLERTEAFF
clone_size: .; cdr3_length: 15; v_call: TRBV7-2; cdr3_aa: CASSSLAGAGDTQYF
clone_size: .; cdr3_length: 11; v_call: TRBV30; cdr3_aa: CAWSGTAIYTF
clone_size: .; cdr3_length: 13; v_call: TRBV29-1; cdr3_aa: CSTLAGANQPQHF
clone_size: .; cdr3_length: 15; v_call: TRBV19; cdr3_aa: CASIGGTRWDTEAFF
clone_size: many; cdr3_length: 17; v_call: TRBV5-1; cdr3_aa: CASTRGSGGLANYGYTF
clone_size: .; cdr3_length: 15; v_call: TRBV3-1/TRBV3-2; cdr3_aa: CASSQGASNTGELFF
clone_size: .; cdr3_length: 12; v_call: TRBV2; cdr3_aa: CASEEERYGYTF
clone_size: .; cdr3_length: 12; v_call: TRBV11-3; cdr3_aa: CASSKQGYEQYF
clone_size: .; cdr3_length: 14; v_call: TRBV10-3; cdr3_aa: CAIRPTVMNTEAFF
clone_size: .; cdr3_length: 13; v_call: TRBV6-5; cdr3_aa: CASFRGANTEAFF
clone_size: .; cdr3_length: 16; v_call: TRBV18; cdr3_aa: CASSPSLTGLVYGYTF
clone_size: .; cdr3_length: 14; v_call: TRBV5-6; cdr3_aa: CASTKGGTGNTIYF
clone_size: once; cdr3_length: 18; v_call: TRBV30; cdr3_aa: CAWSAQFRQGAQGEKLFF
clone_size: .; cdr3_length: 14; v_call: TRBV6-5; cdr3_aa: CASRLTGANEKLFF
clone_size: .; cdr3_length: 14; v_call: TRBV5-1; cdr3_aa: CASTDRRGPTEAFF
clone_size: .; cdr3_length: 15; v_call: TRBV3-1/TRBV3-2; cdr3_aa: CASSLAGGPADTQYF
clone_size: .; cdr3_length: 15; v_call: TRBV6-2/TRBV6-3; cdr3_aa: CASSYGGSSYNEQFF
clone_size: .; cdr3_length: 14; v_call: TRBV5-1; cdr3_aa: CASNPGTENTEAFF
clone_size: .; cdr3_length: 15; v_call: TRBV7-2; cdr3_aa: CASSDQRGLSYEQYF
clone_size: .; cdr3_length: 14; v_call: TRBV30; cdr3_aa: CAWSVLTGNTEAFF
clone_size: once; cdr3_length: 16; v_call: TRBV3-1/TRBV3-2; cdr3_aa: CASSQPGTEANYGYTF
clone_size: .; cdr3_length: 13; v_call: TRBV12-5; cdr3_aa: CASQSSGSYEQYF
clone_size: .; cdr3_length: 15; v_call: TRBV5-8; cdr3_aa: CASSLGTGEAGELFF
clone_size: .; cdr3_length: 11; v_call: TRBV6-6; cdr3_aa: CASTSQMQAFF